Presented here are 10 T cell receptor beta chains from one specimen sequenced in a study of cytomegalovirus exposure and HLA in healthy donors. Sequencing used immunoSEQ multiplex PCR; TCRdb keeps in-frame clones, though not all of them. The sample has 80,000 to 100,000 clones, about 88% seen once. Sequences were obtained from PBMCs. Source of these receptors: a young man in good health and CMV-seropositive.

The chain uses TRBV5-8 and TRBJ2-7, with D maybe TRBD1 (5 bases). The V gene lost 4 bases and the J gene lost 3 bases, with 17 bases spanning the gap. The length of the CDR3 is 15 residues. Germline CDR1 and CDR2: SGHTS and YDEGEE. The CDR3 nucleotides are TGTGCCAGCAGCCCGGAGATGCAGGGCCTCTACGAGCAGTACTTC. Protein sequence: CASSPEMQGLYEQYF.

The J gene is TRBJ1-1, the V gene TRBV7-6; 7 bases line up with TRBD1. Germline CDR1 is SGHVS and CDR2 is FNYEAQ. Unmatched junction bases numbered 2, after V lost 2 bases and J lost 8 bases. The CDR3 sequence is 12 residues long. CDR3 coding DNA: TGTGCCAGCAGCTTATTACAGGGGGAAGCTTTCTTT. It encodes CASSLLQGEAFF.

The gene calls are TRBV28 and TRBJ2-2, with D tentatively TRBD2 (6 bases). CDR1 and CDR2 from the germline V gene are MDHEN and SYDVKM. V was trimmed by 7 bases and J by 1 base, leaving 19 bases between them. This CDR3 has 17 amino acids. Here the CDR3 DNA reads TGTGCCAGCACCACCCAGTCGCGGGGAAAGAACACCGGGGAGCTGTTTTTT. This sequence encodes CASTTQSRGKNTGELFF.

The CDR3 protein is CASSVDIYNEQFF. DNA of the CDR3: TGCGCCAGCAGCGTGGACATTTACAATGAGCAGTTCTTC. The J gene is TRBJ2-1, the V gene TRBV5-1, with D possibly matching TRBD1 (5 bases). Looked up from germline, CDR1 is SGHRS and CDR2 is YFSETQ. V dropped 4 bases and J dropped 4 bases, with 9 bases sitting between them. The CDR3 covers 13 residues.

Remarks on this clone: At one end, the junction sequence differs from germline, possibly due to a read error. The V and J genes are TRBV28 and TRBJ2-7, with TRBD2 as a possible D gene (5 bases). The CDR3 contains 14 residues. Germline V CDR1 and CDR2: MDHEN, SYDVKM. CDR3 sequence reads: CASRLSGKYYEQYF. CDR3 bases: TGTGCCAGCAGGTTATCGGGGAAATACTACGAGCAGTACTTC.

This clone was counted between two and nine times. The CDR3 region has the DNA TGTGCCAGCAGTTACACTAGCGGGGGGATAGATACGCAGTATTTT. It codes for CASSYTSGGIDTQYF. The gene calls are TRBV6-5 and TRBJ2-3; 12 bases map to TRBD2. Losses at the gene ends were 2 bases for V and 5 bases for J; bases not matched to a gene: 2. The CDR3 is 15 amino acids. Looked up from germline, CDR1 is MNHEY and CDR2 is SVGAGI.

V gene TRBV11-3 combines with J gene TRBJ2-7; 9 bases are a match to TRBD2. CDR3 length: 16 amino acids. In germline, CDR1 is SGHNT, CDR2 YENEEA. The junction had 13 bases not matched to a gene; V was cut back by 5 bases and J by 5 bases. CDR3 DNA sequence: TGTGCCAGCAGCCCTTCCCCCCTAGCGGGAATAGACGAGCAGTACTTC. Translation gives CASSPSPLAGIDEQYF. The full variable domain, rest sourced from reference TRBV11-3 and TRBJ2-7, is EAGVVQSPRYKIIEKKQPVAFWCNPISGHNTLYWYLQNLGQGPELLIRYENEEAVDDSQLPKDRFSAERLKGVDSTLKIQPAELGDSAVYLCASSPSPLAGIDEQYFGPGTRLTVT.

This clone appeared once. The CDR3 nucleotides read TGTGCCAGTAGTCCGGACAGGGAAATCCGCGCCTATGGCTACACCTTC. Translated: CASSPDREIRAYGYTF. This chain uses TRBV19 with TRBJ1-2; the match to TRBD1 covers 8 bases. CDR1 is LNHDA and CDR2 is SQIVND in the germline V gene (reference sequence). V dropped 5 bases and J dropped 4; count of bases not matched to a gene: 12. The CDR3 sequence is 16 residues long.

The V gene is TRBV5-1, the J gene TRBJ1-2; TRBD1 aligns across 11 bases. V shed 0 bases, J shed 7 bases, and the junction held 8 bases outside the gene matches. Per germline, CDR1 SGHRS and CDR2 YFSETQ. The length of the CDR3 is 16 residues. The CDR3 bases are TGCGCCAGCAGCTTGGATACGGGACAGGGGGTCTCTGGCTACACCTTC. This encodes CASSLDTGQGVSGYTF.

The chain combines TRBV18 with TRBJ2-1; D perhaps matches TRBD2 (6 bases). V shed 2 bases and J shed 0 bases, with 14 bases lying between them. The CDR3 consists of 17 residues. CDR1 and CDR2 from the germline V gene are KGHSH and LQKENI. CDR3 sequence (DNA): TGTGCCAGCTCACCAGACTTCCGGGGGAGCTCCTACAATGAGCAGTTCTTC. It specifies CASSPDFRGSSYNEQFF.